One sample yielded the 15 T cell receptor beta chains listed below, sequenced in a study of blood T cells in healthy people across ages. The second PCR ran 7 to 11 cycles with a sample-barcoded 5' primer and J-beta primers. TCRdb re-analysed the 5' RACE reads in MiXCR, keeping a single row per CDR3 protein. The sample consists of about 1.7 million distinct CDR3 sequences, roughly 27% of them appearing once. The sample was blood. Receptor source: a young woman in good health.

In its sample, this clonotype was seen many times. This chain uses TRBV29-1 with TRBJ2-1, with a tentative D call TRBD2 (5 bases). This CDR3 has 15 residues. V was pared by 5 bases and J by 1 base, with 15 bases between. Germline CDR1 is SQVTM and CDR2 is ANQGSEA. Written as DNA, the CDR3 is TGCAGCGTTACAGAGCGGCAAGCGTCCTACAATGAGCAGTTCTTC. As protein: CSVTERQASYNEQFF.

This clonotype has more than one count but fewer than ten. The CDR3 is CASSVASLDYGYTF. The CDR3, as DNA: TGTGCCAGCAGCGTAGCCAGTCTCGACTATGGCTACACCTTC. The chain combines TRBV9 with TRBJ1-2; D unclear. CDR3 length equals 14 residues. Trimming removed 0 bases at V and 3 bases at J, with 9 bases between. Germline V gene data show CDR1 as SGDLS and CDR2 as YYNGEE.

The V gene is TRBV7-6, the J gene TRBJ2-5; no definite D call. CDR1 is SGHVS and CDR2 is FNYEAQ in the germline V gene. The CDR3 has 14 residues. V was clipped by 5 bases and J by 1 base, with 11 bases between them. The CDR3 DNA sequence: TGTGCCAGCAGCCTCAACATAGGCCAAGAGACCCAGTACTTC. Amino acid sequence: CASSLNIGQETQYF.

A remark on this clonotype: One end of the junction varies from germline; a read error may be responsible. This chain connects TRBV5-1 to TRBJ2-2, with 11 bases identical to TRBD2. Germline V gives CDR1 SGHRS, CDR2 YFSETQ. CDR3 length equals 19 residues. The CDR3 spells CASSADLRTSGLNTGERFF. The DNA of the CDR3 is TGCGCCAGCAGCGCCGACCTGCGGACTAGCGGGTTGAACACCGGGGAGCGGTTTTTT.

V is TRBV25-1 and J is TRBJ2-5; D possibly corresponds to TRBD1 (6 bases). V gave up 1 base and J gave up 5 bases, with 14 bases separating them. Germline-derived CDR1 and CDR2 are MGHDK and SYGVNS. This CDR3 is built from 15 residues. The CDR3 sequence is CASSELGQGWETQYF. The CDR3 nucleotides read TGTGCCAGCAGTGAATTGGGCCAGGGGTGGGAGACCCAGTACTTC.

V usage is TRBV7-2 and J usage is TRBJ1-5; 7 bases are shared with TRBD1. Germline values: CDR1 SGHTA, CDR2 FQGNSA. V was clipped by 0 bases and J by 6 bases; unmatched bases: 8. CDR3 size: 16 residues. The CDR3 loop reads CASSLALQGTTQPQHF. In nucleotides, the CDR3 is TGTGCCAGCAGCTTAGCATTACAGGGGACGACTCAGCCCCAGCATTTT.

This clonotype was seen more than once but under ten times. V and J are TRBV4-2 and TRBJ1-1; D may be TRBD1 (5 bases). Germline values: CDR1 LGHNA, CDR2 YNFKEQ. The CDR3 extends over 14 amino acids. Trimming cost V 4 bases and J 3 bases, with 12 bases left between them. CDR3 sequence reads: CASSPDRGHTEAFF. For the CDR3, the DNA is TGTGCCAGCAGCCCAGACAGAGGGCACACTGAAGCTTTCTTT.

The V gene is TRBV20-1, the J gene TRBJ1-1; D remains unclear. The CDR3 spans 11 residues. Germline-derived CDR1 and CDR2 are DFQATT and SNEGSKA (reference sequence). V was shortened by 6 bases and J by 10 bases, with 15 bases between the two germline ends. CDR3 bases: TGCAGTGCCTCGGGTCCCTCTCGAGCTTTCTTT. It encodes CSASGPSRAFF.

The V gene is TRBV7-2, the J gene TRBJ2-5; D remains unclear. V was clipped by 5 bases and J by 4 bases, with 11 bases between them. Looked up from germline, CDR1 is SGHTA and CDR2 is FQGNSA. The CDR3 consists of 13 residues. The CDR3 loop is CASSQRLTETQYF. The CDR3 DNA follows: TGTGCCAGCAGCCAACGACTGACAGAGACCCAGTACTTC.

This clonotype was picked up a small number of times. J is TRBJ2-3 and V is TRBV5-1; no clear D. The ends were cut back, 5 bases at V and 1 base at J, with 17 bases in the middle. The CDR3 has 16 amino acids. Germline V gene lookup returns CDR1 SGHRS and CDR2 YFSETQ. CDR3 in DNA: TGCGCCAGCAGGTCTGACTCCCCCGGCGGCACAGATACGCAGTATTTT. Amino acids: CASRSDSPGGTDTQYF.

The J gene is TRBJ2-4, the V gene TRBV15; 10 positions agree with TRBD1. V was pared by 1 base and J by 5 bases, with 2 bases of the junction left unmatched. This CDR3 comprises 15 residues. In germline, CDR1 is LNHNV, CDR2 YYDKDF (reference sequence). As DNA, the CDR3 is TGTGCCACCAGCAGAGCAGGGACAGGGGAAAACATTCAGTACTTC. This codes for CATSRAGTGENIQYF.

This chain connects TRBV20-1 to TRBJ1-2, with TRBD1 identical over 9 bases. The CDR3 extends over 15 amino acids. The J segment lost 4 bases and the V segment lost 2 bases, leaving 8 bases of the junction unmatched. The germline gives CDR1 DFQATT, CDR2 SNEGSKA (reference sequence). The CDR3, as DNA: TGCAGTGCTAGAACGGGACAGGGATTCGGCTATGGCTACACCTTC. It specifies CSARTGQGFGYGYTF.

The chain recombines TRBV28 with TRBJ2-2; a weak D match, TRBD2 (5 bases). The V end lost 3 bases, the J end lost 3 bases, and 17 bases lay between the germline ends. Germline CDR1 is MDHEN and CDR2 is SYDVKM. This CDR3 comprises 17 residues. The CDR3 region has the DNA TGTGCCAGCAGTTTCTATAGCAGCGGATGGTACACCGGGGAGCTGTTTTTT. Translation gives CASSFYSSGWYTGELFF.

Remarks on this clonotype: A junction end diverges from the germline sequence, so it may reflect a read error. The chain employs TRBV7-9 and TRBJ2-1, with 10 bases identical to TRBD1. CDR3 length equals 16 residues. CDR1 is SEHNR, CDR2 FQNEAQ, per germline (reference sequence). The CDR3 nucleotides are TGTGCCGGCAGCCCCCCCACCGGGACAGGGGATTATGTGGAGTTCTTC. Encoded protein: CAGSPPTGTGDYVEFF.

This clonotype was counted many times. The chain employs TRBV19 and TRBJ1-2; D may be TRBD1 (6 bases). The V end lost 4 bases, the J end lost 8 bases, and 11 bases lay between the germline ends. The CDR3 has 12 amino acids. Germline CDR1 reads LNHDA; CDR2 reads SQIVND (reference sequence). CDR3 bases: TGTGCCAGTAGTACAGGGGTAGGAGGCTACACCTTC. It translates to CASSTGVGGYTF.